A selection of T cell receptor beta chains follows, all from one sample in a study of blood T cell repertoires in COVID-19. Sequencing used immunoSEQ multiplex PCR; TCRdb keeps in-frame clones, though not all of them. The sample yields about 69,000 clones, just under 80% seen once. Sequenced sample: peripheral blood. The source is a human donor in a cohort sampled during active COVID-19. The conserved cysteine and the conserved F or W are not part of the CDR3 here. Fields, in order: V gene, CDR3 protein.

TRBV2 ASSEGGASGYEQY
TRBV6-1 ASSVQGVPNSYEQY
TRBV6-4 ASSDSPSGSTDTQY
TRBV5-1 ASSLVSGKGELF
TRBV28 ASSPDGGLNEQF
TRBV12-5 ASAKGQGGLSQETQY
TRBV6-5 ASSPGTGGSGELF
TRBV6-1 ASSEQDSGANVLT
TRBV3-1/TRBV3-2 ASRKGDRVLTGELF
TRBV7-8 ASSLAQGNSPLH
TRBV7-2 ASSLGDISGNTIY
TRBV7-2 ASSPGQGGPPLH
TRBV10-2 ASSDQGAGANVLT
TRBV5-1 ASSLSSNQPQH
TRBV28 ASSKQGGGYEQY
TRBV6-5 ASSRQVADEQF
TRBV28 ASSLGAGGSYEQY
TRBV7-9 ASSHNRGEGAEAF
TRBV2 ASSGDSVNSPLH
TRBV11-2 ASSLGGSRTNEQF
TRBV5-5 ASSFAGDTEAF
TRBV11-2 ASSLGGTVPFTDTQY
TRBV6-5 ASSYSSGMPYEQY
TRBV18 ASSPVMNTEAF
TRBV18 ASSPIEATQQF
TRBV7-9 ASSLESGNSPLH
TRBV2 ASSLQAPSTDTQY
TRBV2 ASSPQLNYGYT
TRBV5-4 ASRLMGVGANVLT
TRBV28 ASPSPGFTEAF
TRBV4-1 ASSQEGGLPEQF
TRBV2 ASTGQGEPPQH
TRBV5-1 ASSLVGTGPTDTQY
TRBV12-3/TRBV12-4 ASSSRSSYEQY
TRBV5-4 ASSFGGRSTDTQY
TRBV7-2 ASSDHSSNQPQH
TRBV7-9 ASSSSGASNQPQH
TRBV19 AVNRGPGQPQH
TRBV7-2 ASRPDRVSYEQY
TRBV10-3 AISYAGRDSPGANVLT
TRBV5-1 ASSPGLVGTEAF
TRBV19 ASKIRAASYNEQF
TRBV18 ASSPDRSGANVLT